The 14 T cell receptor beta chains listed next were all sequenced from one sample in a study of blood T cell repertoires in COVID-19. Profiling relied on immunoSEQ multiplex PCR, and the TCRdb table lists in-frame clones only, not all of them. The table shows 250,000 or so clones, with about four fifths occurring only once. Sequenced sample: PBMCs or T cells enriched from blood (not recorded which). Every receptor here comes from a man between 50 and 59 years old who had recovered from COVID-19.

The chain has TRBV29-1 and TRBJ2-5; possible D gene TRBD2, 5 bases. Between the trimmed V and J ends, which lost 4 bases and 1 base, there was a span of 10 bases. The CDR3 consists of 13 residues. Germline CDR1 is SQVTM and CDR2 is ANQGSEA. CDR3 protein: CSVGDGIQETQYF. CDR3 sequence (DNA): TGCAGCGTTGGTGACGGGATCCAAGAGACCCAGTACTTC.

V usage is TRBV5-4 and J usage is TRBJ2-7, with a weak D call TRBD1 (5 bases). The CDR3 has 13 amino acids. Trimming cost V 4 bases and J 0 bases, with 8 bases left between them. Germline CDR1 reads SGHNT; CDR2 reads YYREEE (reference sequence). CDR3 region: CASSQDSSYEQYF. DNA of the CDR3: TGTGCCAGCAGCCAAGACAGCTCCTACGAGCAGTACTTC.

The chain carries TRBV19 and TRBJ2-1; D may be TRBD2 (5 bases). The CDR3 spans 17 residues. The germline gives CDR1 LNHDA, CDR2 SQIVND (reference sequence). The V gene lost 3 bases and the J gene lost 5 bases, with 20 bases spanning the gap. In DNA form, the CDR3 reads TGTGCCAGTAGTATTACATCGGCGGCGGGCCCTGACAATGAGCAGTTCTTC. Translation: CASSITSAAGPDNEQFF. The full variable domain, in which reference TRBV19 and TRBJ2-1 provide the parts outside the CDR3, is DGGITQSPKYLFRKEGQNVTLSCEQNLNHDAMYWYRQDPGQGLRLIYYSQIVNDFQKGDIAEGYSVSREKKESFPLTVTSAQKNPTAFYLCASSITSAAGPDNEQFFGPGTRLTVL.

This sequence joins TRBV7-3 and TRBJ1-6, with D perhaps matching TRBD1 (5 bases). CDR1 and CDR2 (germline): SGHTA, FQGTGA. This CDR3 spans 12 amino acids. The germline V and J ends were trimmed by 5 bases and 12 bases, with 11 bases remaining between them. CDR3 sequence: CASSEPGLPLHF. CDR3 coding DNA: TGTGCCAGCAGCGAACCGGGACTACCCCTCCACTTT.

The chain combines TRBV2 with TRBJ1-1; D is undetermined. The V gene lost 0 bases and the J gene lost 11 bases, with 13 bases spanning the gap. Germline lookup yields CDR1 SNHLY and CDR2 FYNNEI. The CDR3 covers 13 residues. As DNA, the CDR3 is TGTGCCAGCAGTGAAGCTGGCGGATTGTTGGCTTTCTTT. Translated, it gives CASSEAGGLLAFF.

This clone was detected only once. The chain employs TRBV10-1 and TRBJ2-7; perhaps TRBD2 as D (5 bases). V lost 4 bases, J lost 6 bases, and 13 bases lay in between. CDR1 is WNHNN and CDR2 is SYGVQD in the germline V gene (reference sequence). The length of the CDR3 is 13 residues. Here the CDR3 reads CASSVEGPGEQYF. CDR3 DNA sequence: TGCGCCAGCAGTGTTGAGGGTCCCGGCGAGCAGTACTTC.

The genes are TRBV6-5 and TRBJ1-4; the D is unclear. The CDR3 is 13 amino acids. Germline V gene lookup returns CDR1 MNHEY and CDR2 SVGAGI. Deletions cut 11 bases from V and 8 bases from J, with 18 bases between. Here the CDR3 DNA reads TGTGCCGTAAGATCTACAACGGGAGAAAAACTGTTTTTT. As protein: CAVRSTTGEKLFF.

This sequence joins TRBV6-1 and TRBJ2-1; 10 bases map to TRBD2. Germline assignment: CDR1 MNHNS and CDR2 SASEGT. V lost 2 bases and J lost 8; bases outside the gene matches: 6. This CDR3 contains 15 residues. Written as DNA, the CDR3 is TGTGCCAGCAGTGAACGTCCGGGACTAGCGTATGAGCAGTTCTTC. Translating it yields CASSERPGLAYEQFF.

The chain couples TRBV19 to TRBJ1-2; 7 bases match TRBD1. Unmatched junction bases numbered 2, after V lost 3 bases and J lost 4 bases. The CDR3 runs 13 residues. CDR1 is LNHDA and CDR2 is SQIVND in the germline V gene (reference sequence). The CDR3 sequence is CASSIRQGYGYTF. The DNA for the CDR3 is TGTGCCAGTAGTATCAGACAGGGCTATGGCTACACCTTC.

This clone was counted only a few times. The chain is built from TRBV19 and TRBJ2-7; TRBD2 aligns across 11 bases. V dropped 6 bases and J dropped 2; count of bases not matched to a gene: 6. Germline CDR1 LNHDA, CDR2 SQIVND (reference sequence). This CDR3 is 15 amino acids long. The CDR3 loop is CASRPTSGAPYEQYF. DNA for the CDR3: TGTGCCAGTAGACCGACTAGCGGGGCCCCCTACGAGCAGTACTTC.

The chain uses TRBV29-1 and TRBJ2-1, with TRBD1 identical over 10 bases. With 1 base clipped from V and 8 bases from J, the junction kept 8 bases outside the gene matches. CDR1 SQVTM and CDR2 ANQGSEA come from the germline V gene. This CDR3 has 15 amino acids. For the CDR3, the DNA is TGCAGCGTTGAAGCCCCGGGACAGGGGTTCCATGAGCAGTTCTTC. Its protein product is CSVEAPGQGFHEQFF.

The CDR3 DNA follows: TGTGCCAGCAGCCCGACAGGGGATGAGCAGTTCTTC. It encodes CASSPTGDEQFF. The rearrangement uses TRBV7-9 and TRBJ2-1; 8 bases map to TRBD1. CDR1 and CDR2 from the germline V gene are SEHNR and FQNEAQ (reference sequence). The CDR3 has 12 amino acids. With 5 bases clipped from V and 8 bases from J, the junction kept 2 bases outside the gene matches.

In DNA, the CDR3 is TGTGCCAGCAGCTTTAGACAGTCGGGCGGAGGCTACACCTTC. The encoded protein is CASSFRQSGGGYTF. This chain joins TRBV7-2 and TRBJ1-2; D is possibly TRBD1 (5 bases). V shed 3 bases and J shed 8 bases, with 16 bases lying between them. Germline-derived CDR1 and CDR2 are SGHTA and FQGNSA. The CDR3 runs 14 residues.

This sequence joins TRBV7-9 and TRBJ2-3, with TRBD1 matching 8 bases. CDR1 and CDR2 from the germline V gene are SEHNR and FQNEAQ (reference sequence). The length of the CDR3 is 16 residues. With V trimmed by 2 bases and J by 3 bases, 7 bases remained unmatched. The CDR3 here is CASSLYRGFVTDTQYF. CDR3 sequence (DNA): TGTGCCAGCAGCTTATACAGGGGGTTCGTAACAGATACGCAGTATTTT.